Below, one TCR beta chain is given with its context. Its antigen target is currently unknown. Qualities for individual bases were not recorded, and no much larger clone is one base off. This record belongs to a study of blood T cell repertoires in COVID-19 (dated by TCRdb to about 2020). Background for the entire study: Samples from collaborators originated in the United States, Italy and Spain and spanned both the acute and convalescent phases of COVID-19. The prospective study material was composed of cDNA or gDNA derived from T cells, B-cell-depleted T cells, or PBMCs. The repertoires were released in a freely available public database meant as a resource for research on the immune response to SARS-CoV-2. Deeply sampled blood TCRbeta repertoires from subjects exposed to, actively infected with, or recovered from COVID-19 were included in the dataset. The sample metadata nearly always contained a de-identified subject ID, COVID-19 status, age in years and sex. HLA class I and class II types, where available, came from metadata supplied by the sample provider rather than from assay-based typing. Samples were obtained from the ongoing ImmuneRACE study (first 160 participants) and from over 1,000 subjects provided by 6 global collaborators.

The germline V gene specifies SQVTM as CDR1 and ANQGSEA as CDR2. The CDR3 runs 14 amino acids, cysteine and phenylalanine included. Only the CDR3 part of the read is kept: 42 bases, read in frame from the first base. Compared with germline, V lacks 6 bases and J lacks 2 bases; bases without a gene match: 6. The collaborating institutions used their own protocols to collect whole blood in K2EDTA tubes. For TCRbeta analysis, collaborators shipped samples as frozen whole blood, isolated PBMCs, or DNA extracted from either of those sample types. TCRbeta CDR3 regions were amplified from genomic DNA by means of the immunoSEQ Assay, a bias-controlled multiplex PCR. Regarding the original processing steps: Nucleated cell counts per sample were estimated from amplification of reference gene primers within the assay. To quantify the absolute abundance of each unique TCRbeta CDR3 rearrangement, sequence reads were collapsed and filtered. For each sample, productive Simpson clonality was calculated as the square root of Simpson's diversity index across productive rearrangements. Sourced from immuneACCESS, this table was stored by TCRdb with only in-frame sequences that have V and J called. A share of the clones is absent; for the studies checked, an unresolved V gene accounts for under half, and the remainder has no known explanation. The V and J calls and the clone size are those of that table, but D and trimming were determined from the DNA. Here the sample has about 240,000 clones; approximately 86% occur a single time. The ten largest clones represent approximately 6.8% of the sample.

General study outcomes and caveats: The amount of clinical and demographic metadata varied by source and participant and was provided uncurated.

The chain joins TRBV29-1 to TRBJ1-1, with 10 bases aligning to TRBD1. The receptor was isolated from a woman in her 70s with active or convalescent COVID-19. Sequencing was done on a sample of peripheral blood. The DNA reads TGCAGCGTAACGACAGGGGGCGTTAACACTGAAGCTTTCTTT. It codes for CSVTTGGVNTEAFF. Supplemented by the reference TRBV29-1 and TRBJ1-1 proteins around the CDR3, the complete variable domain is SAVISQKPSRDICQRGTSLTIQCQVDSQVTMMFWYRQQPGQSLTLIATANQGSEATYESGFVIDKFPISRPNLTFSTLTVSNMSPEDSSIYLCSVTTGGVNTEAFFGQGTRLTVV.